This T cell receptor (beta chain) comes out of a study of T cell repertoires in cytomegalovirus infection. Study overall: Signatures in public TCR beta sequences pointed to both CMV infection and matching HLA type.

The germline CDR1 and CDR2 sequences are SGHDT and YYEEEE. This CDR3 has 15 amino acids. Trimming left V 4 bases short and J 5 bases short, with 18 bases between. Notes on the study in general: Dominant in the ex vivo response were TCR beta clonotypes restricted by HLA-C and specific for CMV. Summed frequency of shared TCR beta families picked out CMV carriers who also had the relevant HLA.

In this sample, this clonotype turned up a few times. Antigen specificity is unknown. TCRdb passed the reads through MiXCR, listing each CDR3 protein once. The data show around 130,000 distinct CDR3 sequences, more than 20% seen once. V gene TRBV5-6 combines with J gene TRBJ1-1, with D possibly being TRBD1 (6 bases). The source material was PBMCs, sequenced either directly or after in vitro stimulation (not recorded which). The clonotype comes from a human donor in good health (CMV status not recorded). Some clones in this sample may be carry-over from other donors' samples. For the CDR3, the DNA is TGTGCCAGCAGCGCAACGCCTACAGGGCCAACTGAAGCTTTCTTT. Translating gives CASSATPTGPTEAFF.